These 20 T cell receptor beta chains originate from one sample sequenced in a study of CD8+ T cells in alopecia areata. cDNA reverse transcribed from extracted RNA served as the sequencing template. TCRdb's table, derived via immunoSEQ multiplex PCR, lists solely in-frame clones and lacks some. Among about 180,000 clones listed, around 60% were seen once. Sequencing was performed on CD4+ T cells sorted from blood, taken at week 0. These receptor sequences come from a human donor with alopecia areata.

The chain joins TRBV7-9 to TRBJ1-5; no definite D call. Germline V gives CDR1 SEHNR, CDR2 FQNEAQ (reference sequence). This CDR3 spans 14 amino acids. Trimming removed 5 bases at V and 1 base at J, with 9 bases between. Here the CDR3 DNA reads TGTGCCAGCAGCCGAGACCGAAGCAATCAGCCCCAGCATTTT. Protein sequence: CASSRDRSNQPQHF.

To note about this clone: At one end, the junction sequence differs from germline, possibly due to a read error. Here the CDR3 DNA reads TGTGCCATCACATCACAGATTCAAGAGACCCGGTACTTC. This translates into CAITSQIQETRYF. The V and J genes are TRBV10-3 and TRBJ2-5; D is unresolved. The V gene's germline CDR1 is ENHRY and CDR2 SYGVKD. This CDR3 is built from 13 residues.

The genes are TRBV25-1 and TRBJ1-1, with a possible D match to TRBD1 (6 bases). Germline CDR1 MGHDK, CDR2 SYGVNS. The CDR3 spans 14 residues. The V end was cut by 7 bases, the J end by 10 bases, with 22 bases between. In DNA form, the CDR3 reads TGTGCCAGCACCGACACACAGGGATTTGGTATAGCTTTCTTT. Translated: CASTDTQGFGIAFF.

CDR3 in amino acids: CAWSDQSARVGMGTQYF. CDR3 sequence (DNA): TGTGCCTGGAGTGATCAAAGTGCCAGGGTCGGCATGGGTACGCAGTATTTT. The genes are TRBV30 and TRBJ2-3; TRBD1 is a possible D gene (5 bases). V was clipped by 1 base and J by 8 bases, with 25 bases between them. Per germline, CDR1 GTSNPN and CDR2 SVGIG (reference sequence). The CDR3 has 17 amino acids.

Written as DNA, the CDR3 is TGTGCCTGGAGTCCAGGACTAGCGGGGGGAGATACGCAGTATTTT. It codes for CAWSPGLAGGDTQYF. The chain links TRBV30 to TRBJ2-3; TRBD2 matches at 14 bases. Germline CDR1 is GTSNPN and CDR2 is SVGIG (reference sequence). V gave up 2 bases and J gave up 5 bases; unmatched junction bases: 3. The CDR3 length is 15 residues.

This chain uses TRBV20-1 with TRBJ1-2; the D is unclear. Between the trimmed V and J ends, which lost 3 bases and 6 bases, there was a span of 5 bases. CDR3 length: 10 amino acids. Germline CDR1 is DFQATT and CDR2 is SNEGSKA (reference sequence). CDR3 amino acids: CSARWNGYTF. CDR3 DNA: TGCAGTGCTAGGTGGAATGGCTACACCTTC.

This chain connects TRBV29-1 to TRBJ1-3, with a possible D match to TRBD1 (5 bases). Trimming stripped 7 bases from V and 1 base from J, with 14 bases between. CDR1 and CDR2 (germline): SQVTM, ANQGSEA. The length of the CDR3 is 14 residues. The CDR3 bases are TGCAGCGCCCTACAATCAGGGTCTGGAAACACCATATATTTT. It encodes CSALQSGSGNTIYF.

The chain couples TRBV25-1 to TRBJ2-7; D gene uncertain. The V gene lost 3 bases and the J gene lost 4 bases, with 16 bases spanning the gap. Germline-derived CDR1 and CDR2 are MGHDK and SYGVNS. CDR3 length: 15 amino acids. The CDR3 DNA sequence: TGTGCCAGCAGTGACCTCAGGACGCACGCATACGAGCAGTACTTC. Translation gives CASSDLRTHAYEQYF.

The chain carries TRBV2 and TRBJ2-2; D gene ambiguous. Deletions cut 8 bases from V and 4 bases from J, with 17 bases between. Germline V CDR1 and CDR2: SNHLY, FYNNEI. This CDR3 is 15 amino acids long. CDR3 sequence reads: CASAVEVSSTGELFF. CDR3 sequence (DNA): TGTGCCAGCGCAGTCGAGGTCTCAAGCACCGGGGAGCTGTTTTTT.

The V and J genes are TRBV6-5 and TRBJ2-3; either TRBD1 or TRBD2 may fit D (5 bases each). Germline CDR1 reads MNHEY; CDR2 reads SVGAGI. The CDR3 covers 14 residues. Trimming left V 5 bases short and J 6 bases short, with 15 bases between. For the CDR3, the DNA is TGTGCCAGCAGTAAAGGGACGCGACTGGATACGCAGTATTTT. It codes for CASSKGTRLDTQYF.

The chain combines TRBV2 with TRBJ1-1; 8 nucleotides align to TRBD1. The CDR3 covers 15 residues. V trimming: 2 bases; J trimming: 4 bases; junction bases outside the gene matches: 6. Germline CDR1 and CDR2: SNHLY and FYNNEI. CDR3 amino acids: CASSEFTGGSTEAFF. The CDR3 DNA follows: TGTGCCAGCAGTGAATTTACAGGGGGAAGCACTGAAGCTTTCTTT.

The chain employs TRBV15 and TRBJ1-1; 9 bases align to TRBD1. Germline CDR1 and CDR2: LNHNV and YYDKDF (reference sequence). After removal of 0 bases from V and 10 bases from J, the junction contained 6 bases not matched to a gene. This CDR3 has 14 residues. The CDR3 DNA reads as TGTGCCACCAGCAGAGATTACGAGGACAGGGGAGCTTTCTTT. Translating it yields CATSRDYEDRGAFF.

V is TRBV29-1 and J is TRBJ2-3; D perhaps matches TRBD2 (5 bases). Per germline, CDR1 SQVTM and CDR2 ANQGSEA. Trimming removed 5 bases at V and 6 bases at J, with 18 bases between. The CDR3 extends over 14 amino acids. The CDR3 spells CSVSSGSYGDTQYF. In DNA form, the CDR3 reads TGCAGCGTTAGTTCGGGGAGCTACGGGGATACGCAGTATTTT.

This clone occurred once. The chain couples TRBV19 to TRBJ2-2, with 7 bases identical to TRBD1. Germline V CDR1 and CDR2: LNHDA, SQIVND (reference sequence). The CDR3 contains 18 residues. After removal of 5 bases from V and 4 bases from J, the junction contained 16 bases not matched to a gene. This CDR3 reads CASSPRAQGMLVTGELFF. The CDR3 bases are TGTGCCAGTAGTCCCAGGGCACAGGGGATGTTGGTCACCGGGGAGCTGTTTTTT.

The DNA for the CDR3 is TGTGCCAGCAATTCTGACTCCTACGAGCAGTACTTC. Its protein is CASNSDSYEQYF. This chain joins TRBV2 and TRBJ2-7, with no clear D. CDR1 is SNHLY, CDR2 FYNNEI, per germline. The CDR3 has 12 residues. V lost 7 bases to trimming and J lost 0 bases, with 7 bases between them. The complete variable domain, with remaining parts taken from reference TRBV2 and TRBJ2-7, reads EPEVTQTPSHQVTQMGQEVILRCVPISNHLYFYWYRQILGQKVEFLVSFYNNEISEKSEIFDDQFSVERPDGSNFTLKIRSTKLEDSAMYFCASNSDSYEQYFGPGTRLTVT.

This clone was seen a handful of times. The chain recombines TRBV29-1 with TRBJ2-1, with no clear D. This CDR3 comprises 14 residues. The V and J ends lost 1 base and 4 bases respectively, with 11 bases between them. From germline, CDR1 is SQVTM and CDR2 ANQGSEA. The chain's CDR3 is CSVEGLLMYNEQFF. In nucleotides, the CDR3 is TGCAGCGTTGAAGGATTATTGATGTACAATGAGCAGTTCTTC.

The table lists this clone with a few counts. The genes are TRBV29-1 and TRBJ2-5, with 7 nucleotides matching TRBD1. Looked up from germline, CDR1 is SQVTM and CDR2 is ANQGSEA. CDR3 length: 12 amino acids. V dropped 4 bases and J dropped 5; count of bases not matched to a gene: 4. Written as DNA, the CDR3 is TGCAGCGTTGCGGACAGGTTTGAGACCCAGTACTTC. This codes for CSVADRFETQYF.

This chain joins TRBV15 and TRBJ2-2, with 8 positions matching TRBD2. Germline assignment: CDR1 LNHNV and CDR2 YYDKDF (reference sequence). Losses at the gene ends were 0 bases for V and 4 bases for J; bases not matched to a gene: 10. This CDR3 is 18 amino acids long. The CDR3 DNA reads as TGTGCCACCAGCAGAGACCCCGGGTTCGGGGGGGGCACCGGGGAGCTGTTTTTT. Translating it yields CATSRDPGFGGGTGELFF.

At least ten counts were recorded for this clone. The chain uses TRBV19 and TRBJ2-6; 7 nucleotides agree with TRBD1. The CDR3 contains 16 residues. Germline values: CDR1 LNHDA, CDR2 SQIVND (reference sequence). With V trimmed by 6 bases and J by 0 bases, 5 bases remained unmatched. CDR3 amino acids: CASRTGTTSGANVLTF. CDR3 DNA sequence: TGTGCCAGTAGGACAGGGACCACCTCTGGGGCCAACGTCCTGACTTTC.

The genes are TRBV14 and TRBJ2-1; 10 nucleotides align to TRBD2. CDR1 and CDR2 from the germline V gene are SGHDN and FVKESK. V was clipped by 1 base and J by 4 bases; unmatched bases: 4. The CDR3 is 16 residues long. The CDR3: CASSQVGSGGYNEQFF. Here the CDR3 DNA reads TGTGCCAGCAGCCAAGTCGGTAGCGGGGGGTACAATGAGCAGTTCTTC.